This T cell receptor beta chain emerged from a study of blood T cell repertoires in COVID-19. Background on the study: Collection of acute and convalescent COVID-19 samples took place in the United States, Italy and Spain. The analysed material was cDNA or gDNA that came from T cells, B-cell-depleted T cells, or PBMCs.

Per germline, CDR1 SEHNR and CDR2 FQNEAQ (reference sequence). With 5 bases removed from V and 2 bases from J, the gap between germline ends came to 12 bases. CDR3 length equals 14 residues. The table came from immunoSEQ multiplex PCR; TCRdb's copy has only in-frame clones and leaves some out. In the table there are about 170,000 clones, 85% to 95% of which are singletons. This clone showed up just once. Sequencing input: peripheral blood. The TCR was taken from a woman in her fifties or sixties with acute or convalescent COVID-19. This chain uses TRBV7-9 with TRBJ2-5; TRBD1 might be the D (5 bases). CDR3 amino acids: CASSRQGTQETQYF. The CDR3 DNA reads as TGTGCCAGCAGCCGCCAGGGCACACAAGAGACCCAGTACTTC.